This T cell receptor beta chain was observed in a study of blood T cell repertoires in COVID-19. Sequenced by immunoSEQ multiplex PCR; TCRdb stores in-frame clones only, minus some. The sample includes about 160,000 clones, around nine tenths of them seen just once. Seattle participants joined during active infection and were tracked over time. Germline V gene sequence: CDR1 SNHLY, CDR2 FYNNEI. The V segment lost 6 bases and the J segment 4 bases; nucleotides outside the gene matches: 10. This CDR3 has 15 amino acids. This clonotype originated in a woman aged 70 to 79 with COVID-19, enrolled during active disease. The specimen was peripheral blood. The chain is built from TRBV2 and TRBJ1-1; 8 bases are shared with TRBD1. The CDR3: CASREQGVESTEAFF. DNA of the CDR3: TGTGCCAGCAGGGAACAGGGGGTCGAGAGCACTGAAGCTTTCTTT.